These 32 T cell receptor beta chains originate from one sample sequenced in a study of T cell repertoires in cytomegalovirus infection. Each CDR3 protein is one row after TCRdb ran MiXCR on the reads. The sample has about 480,000 distinct CDR3 sequences, roughly 34% seen once. These receptors have no identified antigens. This specimen was cultured PBMCs, taken from culture after CMV antigen stimulation. These receptors were obtained from a human donor in good health (CMV status not recorded). Some clones in this sample may be carry-over from other donors' samples.

This sequence joins TRBV3-1 and TRBJ2-1; TRBD2 matches 13 bases. CDR3 length: 17 amino acids. V lost 4 bases and J lost 9; bases outside the gene matches: 12. The germline V gene has CDR1 LGHDT and CDR2 YNNKEL (reference sequence). CDR3 sequence (DNA): TGTGCCAGCAGCCCACTGGGGACTAGCGGGAAGGTTGGTGAGCAGTTCTTC. It codes for CASSPLGTSGKVGEQFF.

This clonotype was counted a few times. This chain links TRBV6-5 with TRBJ1-3; D call uncertain. CDR1 and CDR2 from the germline V gene are MNHEY and SVGAGI. This CDR3 is 14 amino acids long. The V end was cut by 5 bases, the J end by 5 bases, with 13 bases between. CDR3 residues: CASSIALGRNTIYF. For the CDR3, the DNA is TGTGCCAGCAGTATCGCTTTGGGGAGAAACACCATATATTTT.

This chain links TRBV11-3 with TRBJ1-1, with no clear D. The ends were cut back, 6 bases at V and 1 base at J, with 6 bases in the middle. CDR1 and CDR2 (germline): SGHNT, YENEEA. This CDR3 has 12 amino acids. The CDR3 DNA follows: TGTGCCAGCAGGATTACGAACACTGAAGCTTTCTTT. It yields the protein CASRITNTEAFF.

V is TRBV6-2 or TRBV6-3 and J is TRBJ2-1; D might be TRBD1 or TRBD2, each matching 5 bases. The V and J ends lost 0 bases and 3 bases respectively, with 9 bases between them. Germline V gene data show CDR1 as MNHEY and CDR2 as SVGEGT. The CDR3 has 15 residues. CDR3: CASSYSGTDYNEQFF. The DNA of the CDR3 is TGTGCCAGCAGTTACTCCGGGACGGACTACAATGAGCAGTTCTTC.

This rearrangement joins TRBV7-8 to TRBJ1-5, with D tentatively TRBD1 (5 bases). Trimming left V 1 base short and J 3 bases short, with 16 bases between. The CDR3 is made up of 17 amino acids. From germline, CDR1 is SGHVS and CDR2 FQNEAQ. The CDR3 spells CASSLGGGRANNQPQHF. The DNA for the CDR3 is TGTGCCAGCAGCTTAGGGGGTGGCAGGGCAAACAATCAGCCCCAGCATTTT.

This clonotype came up a few times. The chain carries TRBV6-5 and TRBJ2-2; D possibly corresponds to TRBD2 (6 bases). Deletions cut 6 bases from V and 3 bases from J, with 8 bases between. From germline, CDR1 is MNHEY and CDR2 SVGAGI. The CDR3 length is 13 residues. Written as DNA, the CDR3 is TGTGCCAGCAGGAGGGACTACACCGGGGAGCTGTTTTTT. It yields the protein CASRRDYTGELFF.

This clonotype was detected only a few times. The chain employs TRBV28 and TRBJ2-3; no definite D call. CDR1 and CDR2 (germline): MDHEN, SYDVKM. The CDR3 contains 15 residues. Between the trimmed V and J ends, which lost 7 bases and 0 bases, there was a span of 14 bases. This CDR3 reads CASIQRPDSTDTQYF. CDR3 coding DNA: TGTGCCAGCATCCAAAGGCCAGACAGCACAGATACGCAGTATTTT.

This clonotype was seen a handful of times. The rearrangement joins TRBV5-1 to TRBJ2-3; TRBD2 might be the D (7 bases). Trimming shortened V by 4 bases and J by 4 bases, and 16 bases separated the two germline ends. The CDR3 length is 15 residues. Per the germline V gene, CDR1 is SGHRS and CDR2 is YFSETQ. DNA of the CDR3: TGCGCCAGCAGCGGGAGGGGGAGAGACGCAGATACGCAGTATTTT. Translated: CASSGRGRDADTQYF.

This clonotype was counted ten times or more. The chain employs TRBV7-2 and TRBJ2-5, with D possibly being TRBD1 (5 bases). The V end lost 5 bases, the J end lost 5 bases, and 15 bases lay between the germline ends. This CDR3 contains 14 residues. Germline assignment: CDR1 SGHTA and CDR2 FQGNSA. In nucleotides, the CDR3 is TGTGCCAGCAGCCGGTACAGGACCCAGGAGACCCAGTACTTC. Its translation is CASSRYRTQETQYF.

The rearrangement links TRBV7-8 to TRBJ2-7, with D perhaps matching TRBD2 (6 bases). Germline CDR1 and CDR2: SGHVS and FQNEAQ. V was clipped by 3 bases and J by 7 bases, with 19 bases between them. The CDR3 consists of 15 residues. DNA for the CDR3: TGTGCCAGCAGCTTGTCCGGGAGCCCAAGGAGTGAGCAGTACGTC. Its translation is CASSLSGSPRSEQYV.

The chain employs TRBV12-3 or TRBV12-4 and TRBJ1-1; no definite D call. V was shortened by 6 bases and J by 0 bases, with 8 bases between the two germline ends. The CDR3 is made up of 13 amino acids. This chain's CDR3 is CASRTPLNTEAFF. The CDR3 DNA reads TGTGCCAGCAGAACCCCCCTGAACACTGAAGCTTTCTTT.

This clonotype was counted only a few times. The J gene is TRBJ2-1, the V gene TRBV7-2; no clear D gene. Per germline, CDR1 SGHTA and CDR2 FQGNSA. The CDR3 runs to 15 residues. Trimming cost V 2 bases and J 6 bases, with 14 bases left between them. The CDR3 DNA is TGTGCCAGCAGCTTATATCTTGGTCCCACCAATGAGCAGTTCTTC. This encodes CASSLYLGPTNEQFF. The full variable domain, completed using reference TRBV7-2 and TRBJ2-1, is GAGVSQSPSNKVTEKGKDVELRCDPISGHTALYWYRQSLGQGLEFLIYFQGNSAPDKSGLPSDRFSAERTGGSVSTLTIQRTQQEDSAVYLCASSLYLGPTNEQFFGPGTRLTVL.

This clonotype was counted between two and nine times. As DNA, the CDR3 is TGTGCCAGCAGCCAGGGCAGGGGTCGCGCTGAAGCTTTCTTT. Protein product: CASSQGRGRAEAFF. This rearrangement joins TRBV7-6 to TRBJ1-1; perhaps TRBD1 as D (6 bases). Looked up from germline, CDR1 is SGHVS and CDR2 is FNYEAQ. The CDR3 consists of 14 residues. Trimming stripped 5 bases from V and 6 bases from J, with 16 bases between.

The V and J genes are TRBV28 and TRBJ2-5, with a weak D call TRBD2 (7 bases). CDR1 is MDHEN and CDR2 is SYDVKM in the germline V gene. CDR3 length equals 15 residues. V lost 5 bases and J lost 0, with 13 bases in between. CDR3 DNA sequence: TGTGCCAGCAGTGGTTGGGAGGGGGACCAAGAGACCCAGTACTTC. This translates into CASSGWEGDQETQYF.

The table lists this clonotype with a few counts. V usage is TRBV4-1 and J usage is TRBJ1-4; possibly TRBD1 for D (5 bases). Trimming cost V 1 base and J 10 bases, with 10 bases left between them. Germline V gives CDR1 MGHRA, CDR2 YSYEKL. This CDR3 has 13 residues. The CDR3 loop is CASSQVLGGKLFF. The DNA for the CDR3 is TGCGCCAGCAGCCAAGTCCTCGGGGGAAAACTGTTTTTT.

Only a few counts were recorded for this clonotype. The V and J genes are TRBV6-1 and TRBJ2-1, with 7 bases matching TRBD2. This CDR3 has 15 residues. J was trimmed by 7 bases and V by 5 bases; bases with no gene match: 11. The germline CDR1 and CDR2 sequences are MNHNS and SASEGT. The CDR3 DNA reads TGTGCCAGCAGTTGGCAAGGACTAGGTTTTAATGAGCAGTTCTTC. This codes for CASSWQGLGFNEQFF.

In its sample, this clonotype was seen a few times. The chain uses TRBV11-1 and TRBJ2-7, with D possibly called TRBD1 or TRBD2 (5 bases each). The CDR3 contains 15 residues. V dropped 5 bases and J dropped 0 bases, with 14 bases sitting between them. Per germline, CDR1 SGHAT and CDR2 FQDESV (reference sequence). CDR3 protein: CASSRGTASSYEQYF. The CDR3, as DNA: TGTGCCAGCAGCCGAGGGACGGCGAGCTCCTACGAGCAGTACTTC.

In its sample, this clonotype was seen many times. The chain employs TRBV7-3 and TRBJ2-1; 11 bases agree with TRBD2. There are 18 residues in the CDR3. Unmatched junction bases numbered 8, after V lost 4 bases and J lost 0 bases. Germline V gives CDR1 SGHTA, CDR2 FQGTGA. The CDR3 bases are TGTGCCAGCAGCTCCCCCCAAGGACTAGCGGGCTCCTACAATGAGCAGTTCTTC. Translated: CASSSPQGLAGSYNEQFF.

V usage is TRBV27 and J usage is TRBJ2-7, with 7 positions matching TRBD1. The CDR3 is made up of 14 amino acids. With 5 bases clipped from V and 2 bases from J, the junction kept 6 bases outside the gene matches. Germline assignment: CDR1 MNHEY and CDR2 SMNVEV (reference sequence). The CDR3 spells CASSVQGPAYEQYF. Written as DNA, the CDR3 is TGTGCCAGCAGTGTACAGGGGCCCGCCTACGAGCAGTACTTC.

The V call is TRBV27, the J call TRBJ2-7; a possible D gene is TRBD1 (6 bases). In germline, CDR1 is MNHEY, CDR2 SMNVEV (reference sequence). Trimming took off 4 bases at V and 5 bases at J, with 15 bases between the two ends. This CDR3 comprises 14 residues. The CDR3 spells CASSSRTAIDEQYV. CDR3 in DNA: TGTGCCAGCAGTTCCCGGACAGCGATCGACGAGCAGTACGTC.

The V and J genes are TRBV5-6 and TRBJ1-3, with D hard to call. This CDR3 is 19 amino acids long. CDR1 and CDR2 (germline): SGHDT, YYEEEE. V lost 1 base to trimming and J lost 5 bases, with 25 bases between them. The CDR3: CASSLTVTTSIGGRNTIYF. The CDR3 coding sequence is TGTGCCAGCAGCTTGACCGTTACCACCTCTATTGGCGGACGAAACACCATATATTTT.

There are a few counts of this clonotype. V and J are TRBV19 and TRBJ2-1, with D perhaps TRBD2 (5 bases). CDR1 and CDR2 from the germline V gene are LNHDA and SQIVND (reference sequence). V dropped 3 bases and J dropped 2 bases, with 8 bases sitting between them. This CDR3 is built from 14 residues. The CDR3 sequence: CASSIGGTYNEQFF. The DNA of the CDR3 is TGTGCCAGTAGTATCGGAGGAACCTACAATGAGCAGTTCTTC.

This clonotype was observed many times. The chain carries TRBV7-3 and TRBJ2-1; D is unresolved. CDR3 length: 14 amino acids. From germline, CDR1 is SGHTA and CDR2 FQGTGA. V was pared by 1 base and J by 6 bases, with 10 bases between. The CDR3 here is CASSLMAQSNEQFF. The CDR3 coding sequence is TGTGCCAGCAGCTTAATGGCCCAATCCAATGAGCAGTTCTTC.

The chain has TRBV19 and TRBJ2-7, with D perhaps given as TRBD1 or TRBD2 (5 bases each). Germline V gives CDR1 LNHDA, CDR2 SQIVND (reference sequence). Trimming took off 8 bases at V and 4 bases at J, with 15 bases between the two ends. The CDR3 has 13 amino acids. For the CDR3, the DNA is TGTGCCAGTGAGGGGCCTCCAGGTTACGAGCAGTACTTC. Protein sequence: CASEGPPGYEQYF.

The chain is built from TRBV7-6 and TRBJ2-3, with D tentatively TRBD2 (6 bases). CDR1 is SGHVS, CDR2 FNYEAQ, per germline. The V gene lost 4 bases and the J gene lost 5 bases, with 13 bases spanning the gap. The CDR3 is 14 residues long. CDR3 DNA: TGTGCCAGCAGCTATAGCGGAAAGGGAGATACGCAGTATTTT. Its protein is CASSYSGKGDTQYF.

This clonotype came up many times. The V gene is TRBV7-2, the J gene TRBJ2-3; TRBD2 matches 11 bases. The V gene end was trimmed by 5 bases and the J gene end by 2 bases; junction bases not matched to a gene: 12. CDR1 is SGHTA, CDR2 FQGNSA, per germline. The CDR3 has 18 amino acids. Here the CDR3 DNA reads TGTGCCAGCAGCGGCGGATCTACTAGCGGGAGACCCACAGATACGCAGTATTTT. Protein: CASSGGSTSGRPTDTQYF. Full variable domain (missing parts from reference TRBV7-2 and TRBJ2-3): GAGVSQSPSNKVTEKGKDVELRCDPISGHTALYWYRQSLGQGLEFLIYFQGNSAPDKSGLPSDRFSAERTGGSVSTLTIQRTQQEDSAVYLCASSGGSTSGRPTDTQYFGPGTRLTVL.

This clonotype turned up a few times. The chain carries TRBV7-9 and TRBJ2-3; D remains unclear. The CDR3 runs 15 residues. V shed 5 bases and J shed 6 bases, with 18 bases lying between them. CDR1 is SEHNR, CDR2 FQNEAQ, per germline (reference sequence). In DNA, the CDR3 is TGTGCCAGCAGCCCTGGGTTGCCGGGCGCGGATACGCAGTATTTT. Translating it yields CASSPGLPGADTQYF.

V usage is TRBV3-1 and J usage is TRBJ2-7; the match to TRBD2 covers 13 bases. This CDR3 is built from 16 residues. The V and J ends lost 2 bases and 5 bases, in that order; junction bases with no gene match: 6. Germline V gene sequence: CDR1 LGHDT, CDR2 YNNKEL (reference sequence). CDR3 DNA: TGTGCCAGCAGCCAAATACTAGCGGGAGGGCCCCACGAGCAGTACGTC. Translated: CASSQILAGGPHEQYV.

This clonotype has just a few counts. The chain has TRBV7-8 and TRBJ2-7; perhaps D is TRBD1 or TRBD2 (5 bases each). The CDR3 covers 13 residues. Per germline, CDR1 SGHVS and CDR2 FQNEAQ. Trimming pared 5 bases from V and 2 bases from J, leaving 10 bases between. The CDR3 region is CASSPRGTYEQYF. The CDR3 DNA reads as TGTGCCAGCAGCCCACGGGGCACCTACGAGCAGTACTTC.

The gene calls are TRBV28 and TRBJ2-7; D might be TRBD1 (6 bases). Trimming took off 2 bases at V and 2 bases at J, with 22 bases between the two ends. Germline assignment: CDR1 MDHEN and CDR2 SYDVKM. CDR3 length equals 18 residues. CDR3 nucleotide sequence: TGTGCCAGCAGTTTAATTATCAGGGGTGGGAGACTTACCTACGAGCAGTACTTC. Translated, it gives CASSLIIRGGRLTYEQYF.

The chain uses TRBV20-1 and TRBJ1-2, with D maybe TRBD1 (6 bases). V was clipped by 2 bases and J by 7 bases, with 17 bases between them. The CDR3 sequence is 14 residues long. Germline CDR1 is DFQATT and CDR2 is SNEGSKA (reference sequence). The CDR3 sequence is CSARPARGVGGYTF. CDR3 DNA: TGCAGTGCTAGACCAGCCAGGGGAGTGGGTGGCTACACCTTC.

The sample holds many counts of this clonotype. This chain connects TRBV7-8 to TRBJ2-3; TRBD2 might be the D (6 bases). Deletions cut 0 bases from V and 6 bases from J, with 19 bases between. This CDR3 spans 17 amino acids. In germline, CDR1 is SGHVS, CDR2 FQNEAQ. The CDR3 reads CASSLALVRLATDTQYF. For the CDR3, the DNA is TGTGCCAGCAGCTTAGCGCTAGTGAGGCTAGCGACGGATACGCAGTATTTT.